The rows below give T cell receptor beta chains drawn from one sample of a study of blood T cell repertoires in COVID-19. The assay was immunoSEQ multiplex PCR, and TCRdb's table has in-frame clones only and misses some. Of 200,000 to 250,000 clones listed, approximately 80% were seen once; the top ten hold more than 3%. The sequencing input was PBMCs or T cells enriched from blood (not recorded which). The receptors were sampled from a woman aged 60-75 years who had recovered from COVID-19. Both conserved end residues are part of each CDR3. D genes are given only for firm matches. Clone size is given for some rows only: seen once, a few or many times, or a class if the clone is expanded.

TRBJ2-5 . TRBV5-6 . TGTGCCAGCAGCCGAGGGGAGGCGCAAGAGACCCAGTACTTC CASSRGEAQETQYF
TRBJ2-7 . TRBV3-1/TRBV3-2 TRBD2 TGTGCCAGCAGCCGAACTAGCGGGACACTCGAGCAGTACTTC CASSRTSGTLEQYF
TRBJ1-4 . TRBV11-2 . TGTGCCAGCAGCTCCGGGGGACTATCCCTCGAAAAACTGTTTTTT CASSSGGLSLEKLFF
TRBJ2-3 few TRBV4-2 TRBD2 TGTGCCAGCAGCCAAAATCAGCGGGACACAGATACGCAGTATTTT CASSQNQRDTDTQYF
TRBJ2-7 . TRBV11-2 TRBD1 TGTGCCAGCAGCCCCTGGACAGGGGCGGGGGAGCAGTACTTC CASSPWTGAGEQYF
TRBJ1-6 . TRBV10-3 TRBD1 TGTGCCATCAGTGGGGGACAGGGGTCCTCGAATCCACCCCTCCACTTT CAISGGQGSSNPPLHF
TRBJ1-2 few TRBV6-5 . TGTGCCAGCAGTTACTCGAAGGCAGGATCCTATGGCTACACCTTC CASSYSKAGSYGYTF
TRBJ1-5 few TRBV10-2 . TGCGCCAGCAGCCCCGGGGGGGGCAAGAATCAGCCCCAGCATTTT CASSPGGGKNQPQHF
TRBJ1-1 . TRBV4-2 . TGTGCCAGCAGCCAAGTCGATGGCAGGGCCACTGAAGCTTTCTTT CASSQVDGRATEAFF
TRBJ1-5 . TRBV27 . TGTGCCAGCAGAAACGTCGGGCAGCCCCAGCATTTT CASRNVGQPQHF
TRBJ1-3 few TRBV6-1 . TGTGCCAGCAGTGAAAGCAGAGCGAACACCATATATTTT CASSESRANTIYF
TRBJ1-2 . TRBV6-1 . TGTGCCAGCAGTGACGTCTTAGGAGGGTGGTATGGCTACACCTTC CASSDVLGGWYGYTF
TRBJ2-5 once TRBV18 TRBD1 TGTGCCAGCTCACGGACAGGGGGCTGGGAGACCCAGTACTTC CASSRTGGWETQYF
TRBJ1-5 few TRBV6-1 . TGTGCCAGCAGTGAATCCGGTCCCAATCAGCCCCAGCATTTT CASSESGPNQPQHF
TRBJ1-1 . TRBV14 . TGTGCCAGCAGCCTCCAGGGTTTCACTGAAGCTTTCTTT CASSLQGFTEAFF
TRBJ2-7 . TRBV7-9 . TGTGCCAGCAGGGCGCTAGCGCGGGGCTACGAGCAGTACTTC CASRALARGYEQYF
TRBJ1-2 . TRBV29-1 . TGCAGCGTCGAAGTGACAGGTCGAGGTGGCTACACCTTC CSVEVTGRGGYTF
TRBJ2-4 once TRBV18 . TGTGCCAGCTCACCCGAGGCGGGTAAAAACATTCAGTACTTC CASSPEAGKNIQYF
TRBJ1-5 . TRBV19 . TGTGCCAGTAGACAAGGCAATCAGCCCCAGCATTTT CASRQGNQPQHF
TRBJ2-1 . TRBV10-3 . TGTGCCATCAGCGAGGTCAGTGCCTCCTACAATGAGCAGTTCTTC CAISEVSASYNEQFF
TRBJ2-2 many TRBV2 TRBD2 TGTGCCAGCAAGCGGGGGCACACCGGGGAGCTGTTTTTT CASKRGHTGELFF
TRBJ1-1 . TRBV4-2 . TGTGCCAGCAGCCAAGATGAGGGGAACACTGAAGCTTTCTTT CASSQDEGNTEAFF
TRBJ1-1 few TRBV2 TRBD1 TGTGCCAGCAGTGGCCGACAGGGCCTGAACACTGAAGCTTTCTTT CASSGRQGLNTEAFF
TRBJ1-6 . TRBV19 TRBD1 TGTGCCAGTAGTACCACAGGGGCGTCCTATAATTCACCCCTCCACTTT CASSTTGASYNSPLHF
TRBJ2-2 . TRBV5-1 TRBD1 TGCGCCAGCAGCTTATGGGACAGGGGGCGGCGAAGTAACGGGGAGCTGTTTTTT CASSLWDRGRRSNGELFF
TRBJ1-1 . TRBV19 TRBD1 TGTGCCACTGTGGGGAATAAGGGACAGAAGAACACTGAAGCTTTCTTT CATVGNKGQKNTEAFF
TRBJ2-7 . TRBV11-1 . TGTGCCAGCAGCTTAGACCAGGGAGGCGGGTTCGAGCAGTACTTC CASSLDQGGGFEQYF
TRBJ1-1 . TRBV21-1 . TGTGCCAGCACCACAGGGATTAGGACTGAAGCTTTCTTT CASTTGIRTEAFF
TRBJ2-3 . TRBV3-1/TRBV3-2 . TGTGCCAGCAGCCGCACAGGTATCCCCCCAGATACGCAGTATTTT CASSRTGIPPDTQYF
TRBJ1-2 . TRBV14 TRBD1 TGTGCCAGCAGCCAAGATCTGTGGCAGGGGGCAAACTATGGCTACACCTTC CASSQDLWQGANYGYTF
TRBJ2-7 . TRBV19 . TGTGCCAGTAGTATAGACCCTACGTCCTTGGAGCAGTACTTC CASSIDPTSLEQYF
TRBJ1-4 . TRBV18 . TGTGCCAGCTCCGAGTCCCAGGGGCGAGATGAAAAACTGTTTTTT CASSESQGRDEKLFF
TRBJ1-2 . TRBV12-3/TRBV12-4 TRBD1 TGTGCCAGCAGTGCGACAGGGGGCCAGAGCTACACCTTC CASSATGGQSYTF
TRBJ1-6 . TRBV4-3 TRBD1 TGCGCCAGCAGCCAAGTTCCGGGACAGGGGCTTTCACCCCTCCACTTT CASSQVPGQGLSPLHF
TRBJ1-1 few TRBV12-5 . TGTGCTAGTGGTTTCCGCCTGAGTGGGAACACTGAAGCTTTCTTT CASGFRLSGNTEAFF
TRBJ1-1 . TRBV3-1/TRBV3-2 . TGTGCCAGCAGCCAGCAGGGTTGGACTGAAGCTTTCTTT CASSQQGWTEAFF
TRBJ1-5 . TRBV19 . TGTGCCAGCAACAGGAAAGGGGGCAATCAGCCCCAGCATTTT CASNRKGGNQPQHF
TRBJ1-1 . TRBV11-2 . TGTGCCAGCAGCTGGCAGGGGAACACTGAAGCTTTCTTT CASSWQGNTEAFF
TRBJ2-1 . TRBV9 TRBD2 TGTGCCAGCAGCGTTACTAGCGGGGGGGTCTACAATGAGCAGTTCTTC CASSVTSGGVYNEQFF
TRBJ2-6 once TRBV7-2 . TGTGCCAGCAGCTTAGTCTTCTCTGGGGCCAACGTCCTGACTTTC CASSLVFSGANVLTF
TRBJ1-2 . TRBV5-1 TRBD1 TGCGCCAGCAGCTTTAGACAGGGGACCCATGGCTACACCTTC CASSFRQGTHGYTF
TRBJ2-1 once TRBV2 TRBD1 TGTGCCAGCAGTGAGAGTCTGACAGGGGCATCCTACAATGAGCAGTTCTTC CASSESLTGASYNEQFF
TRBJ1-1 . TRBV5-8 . TGTGCCAGCAGCTTATATACAGGGAGCCCCAACACTGAAGCTTTCTTT CASSLYTGSPNTEAFF
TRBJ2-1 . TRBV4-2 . TGTGCCAGCAGCCAAGATTTGGCTAGCCCCTACAATGAGCAGTTCTTC CASSQDLASPYNEQFF
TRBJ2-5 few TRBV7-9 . TGTGCCAGCAGCCCTAGCGTCTCTAAGACCCAGTACTTC CASSPSVSKTQYF
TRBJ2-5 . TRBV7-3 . TGTGCCAGCAGCTTATCCGGGAAAGAGACCCAGTACTTC CASSLSGKETQYF
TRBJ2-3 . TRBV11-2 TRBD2 TGTGCCAGCAGCGTATCCGGGACTAGAGGCACAGATACGCAGTATTTT CASSVSGTRGTDTQYF
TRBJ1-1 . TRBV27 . TGTGCCAGCAGTTCCGGACGTGGGAGCACTGAAGCTTTCTTT CASSSGRGSTEAFF
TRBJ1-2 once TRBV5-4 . TGTGCCAGCAGCTTGGACAGGCCTCGCTATGGCTACACCTTC CASSLDRPRYGYTF
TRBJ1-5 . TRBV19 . TGTGCCAGTAGTATTCGGGGATATCAGCCCCAGCATTTT CASSIRGYQPQHF
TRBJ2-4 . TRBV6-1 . TGTGCCAGCAGTGACACAGGGCCCTATATCCAGAACATTCAGTACTTC CASSDTGPYIQNIQYF
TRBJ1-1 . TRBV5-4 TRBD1 TGTGCCAGCAGCTGGGGGGACAGGGGGCTAGTCCCCATGGACACTGAAGCTTTCTTT CASSWGDRGLVPMDTEAFF
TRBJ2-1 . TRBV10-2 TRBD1 TGCGCCAGCAGGCCAAATGTGGGACAGGGTGGAAATGAGCAGTTCTTC CASRPNVGQGGNEQFF
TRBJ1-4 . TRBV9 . TGTGCCAGCAGCGCCACCGCAGGGACTAATGAAAAACTGTTTTTT CASSATAGTNEKLFF
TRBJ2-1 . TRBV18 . TGTGCCAGCTCACCAGGAGTGCTAGGAACGGACAATGAGCAGTTCTTC CASSPGVLGTDNEQFF
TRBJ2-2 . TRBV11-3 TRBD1 TGTGCCAGCAGCCCTCGACAGGGGGCCACCGGGGAGCTGTTTTTT CASSPRQGATGELFF
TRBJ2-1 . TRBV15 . TGTGCCACCAGCAGAGGCCCACAAAGCTCCTACAATGAGCAGTTCTTC CATSRGPQSSYNEQFF